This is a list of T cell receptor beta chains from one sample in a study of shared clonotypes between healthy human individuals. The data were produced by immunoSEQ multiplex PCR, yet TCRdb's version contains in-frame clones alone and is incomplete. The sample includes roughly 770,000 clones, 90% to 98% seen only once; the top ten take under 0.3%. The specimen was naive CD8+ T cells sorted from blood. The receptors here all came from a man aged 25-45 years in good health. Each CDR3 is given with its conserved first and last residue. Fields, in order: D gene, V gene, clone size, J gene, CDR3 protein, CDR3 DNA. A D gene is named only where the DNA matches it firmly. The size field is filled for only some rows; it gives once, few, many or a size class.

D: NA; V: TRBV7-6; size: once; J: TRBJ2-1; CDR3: CASSLAGEGYNEQFF; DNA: TGTGCCAGCAGCTTAGCAGGAGAAGGCTACAATGAGCAGTTCTTC
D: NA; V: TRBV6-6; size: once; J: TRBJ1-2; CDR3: CASKLFGYTF; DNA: TGTGCCAGCAAGTTGTTTGGCTACACCTTC
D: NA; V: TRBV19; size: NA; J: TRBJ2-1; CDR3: CASSRGNEQFF; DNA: TGTGCCAGTAGTCGGGGTAATGAGCAGTTCTTC
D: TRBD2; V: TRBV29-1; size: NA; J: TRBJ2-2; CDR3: CSVASGRDNTGELFF; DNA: TGCAGCGTTGCTTCGGGGAGGGATAACACCGGGGAGCTGTTTTTT
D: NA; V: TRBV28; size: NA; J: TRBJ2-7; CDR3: CASSLLRWDLGEQYF; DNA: TGTGCCAGCAGTTTACTGCGATGGGACTTGGGGGAGCAGTACTTC
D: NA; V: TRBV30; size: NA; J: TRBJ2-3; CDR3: CAWSVQTDTQYF; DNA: TGTGCCTGGAGTGTACAAACAGATACGCAGTATTTT
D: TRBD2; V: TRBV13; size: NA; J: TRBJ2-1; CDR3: CASSPQGLAGADNEQFF; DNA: TGTGCCAGCAGCCCTCAAGGTTTAGCGGGAGCGGACAATGAGCAGTTCTTC
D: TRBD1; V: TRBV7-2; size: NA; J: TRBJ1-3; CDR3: CASSSPGQGVGNTIYF; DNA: TGTGCCAGCAGCTCCCCGGGACAGGGGGTAGGGAACACCATATATTTT
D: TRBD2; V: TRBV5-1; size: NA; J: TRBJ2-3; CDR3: CASSLAASGNTDTQYF; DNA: TGCGCCAGCAGCTTGGCGGCTAGCGGGAACACAGATACGCAGTATTTT
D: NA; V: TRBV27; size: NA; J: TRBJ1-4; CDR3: CASGRVDEKLFF; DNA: TGTGCCAGCGGCAGGGTGGATGAAAAACTGTTTTTT